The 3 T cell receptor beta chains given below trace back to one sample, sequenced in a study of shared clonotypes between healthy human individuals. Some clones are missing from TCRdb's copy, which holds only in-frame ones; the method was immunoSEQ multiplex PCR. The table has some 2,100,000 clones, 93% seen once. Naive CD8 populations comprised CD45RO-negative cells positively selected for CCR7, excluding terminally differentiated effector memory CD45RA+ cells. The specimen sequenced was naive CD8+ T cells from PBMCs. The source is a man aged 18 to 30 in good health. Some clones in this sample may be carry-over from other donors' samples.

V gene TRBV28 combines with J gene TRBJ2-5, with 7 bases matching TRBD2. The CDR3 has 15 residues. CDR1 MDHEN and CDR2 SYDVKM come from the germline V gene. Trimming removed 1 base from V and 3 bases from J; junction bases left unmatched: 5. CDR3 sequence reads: CASSLSRGYEETQYF. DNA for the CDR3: TGTGCCAGCAGTTTATCGCGGGGGTACGAAGAGACCCAGTACTTC.

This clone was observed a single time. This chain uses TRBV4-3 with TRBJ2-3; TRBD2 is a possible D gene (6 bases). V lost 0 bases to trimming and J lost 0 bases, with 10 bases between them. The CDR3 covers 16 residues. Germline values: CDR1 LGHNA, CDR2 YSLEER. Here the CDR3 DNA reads TGCGCCAGCAGCCAAGACACCGGGACTAGCACAGATACGCAGTATTTT. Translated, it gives CASSQDTGTSTDTQYF.

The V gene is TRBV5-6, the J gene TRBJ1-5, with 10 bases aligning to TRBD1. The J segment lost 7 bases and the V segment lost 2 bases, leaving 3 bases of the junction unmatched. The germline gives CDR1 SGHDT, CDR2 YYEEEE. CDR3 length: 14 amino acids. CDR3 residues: CASSFGTGVQPQHF. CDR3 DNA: TGTGCCAGCAGCTTCGGGACAGGGGTCCAGCCCCAGCATTTT.